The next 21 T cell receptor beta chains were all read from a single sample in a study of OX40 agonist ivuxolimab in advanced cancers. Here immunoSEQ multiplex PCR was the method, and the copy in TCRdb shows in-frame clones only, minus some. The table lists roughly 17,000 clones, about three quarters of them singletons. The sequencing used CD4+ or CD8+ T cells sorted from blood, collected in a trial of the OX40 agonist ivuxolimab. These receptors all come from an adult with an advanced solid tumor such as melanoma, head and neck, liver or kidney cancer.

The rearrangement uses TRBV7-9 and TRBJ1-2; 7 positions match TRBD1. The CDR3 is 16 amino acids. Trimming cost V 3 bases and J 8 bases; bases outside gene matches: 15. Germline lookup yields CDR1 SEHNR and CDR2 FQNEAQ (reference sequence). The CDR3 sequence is CASSFSRDRDYLGYTF. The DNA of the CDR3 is TGTGCCAGCAGCTTTTCCCGCGACAGGGACTACTTGGGCTACACCTTC.

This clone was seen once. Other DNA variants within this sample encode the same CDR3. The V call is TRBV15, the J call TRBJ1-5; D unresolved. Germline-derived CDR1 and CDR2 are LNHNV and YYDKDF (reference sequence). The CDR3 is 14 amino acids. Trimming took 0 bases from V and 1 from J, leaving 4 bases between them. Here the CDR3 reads CATSRDSSNQPQHF. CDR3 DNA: TGTGCCACCAGCAGAGATTCGAGCAATCAGCCCCAGCATTTT. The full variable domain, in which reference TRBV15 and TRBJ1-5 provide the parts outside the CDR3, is DAMVIQNPRYQVTQFGKPVTLSCSQTLNHNVMYWYQQKSSQAPKLLFHYYDKDFNNEADTPDNFQSRRPNTSFCFLDIRSPGLGDTAMYLCATSRDSSNQPQHFGDGTRLSIL.

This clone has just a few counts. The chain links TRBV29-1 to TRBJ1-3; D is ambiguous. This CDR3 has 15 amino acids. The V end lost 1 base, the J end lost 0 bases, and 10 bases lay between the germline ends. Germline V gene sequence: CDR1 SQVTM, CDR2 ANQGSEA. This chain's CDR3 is CSVEGDLSSGNTIYF. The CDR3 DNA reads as TGCAGCGTTGAAGGAGACTTGAGCTCTGGAAACACCATATATTTT.

Here the CDR3 DNA reads TGCGCCAGCAGCCAAGATCCAGGAGGACACTACAAAAACATTCAGTACTTC. Its translation: CASSQDPGGHYKNIQYF. V usage is TRBV4-3 and J usage is TRBJ2-4; the D call may be TRBD1 or TRBD2 (5 bases each). The CDR3 spans 17 residues. Germline-derived CDR1 and CDR2 are LGHNA and YSLEER. Trimming stripped 0 bases from V and 3 bases from J, with 15 bases between.

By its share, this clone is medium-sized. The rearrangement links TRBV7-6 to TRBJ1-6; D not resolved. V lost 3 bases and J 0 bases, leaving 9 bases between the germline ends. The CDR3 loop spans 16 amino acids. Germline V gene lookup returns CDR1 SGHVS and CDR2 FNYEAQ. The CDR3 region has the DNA TGTGCCAGCAGCTTCGGTCCTAGCTCCTATAATTCACCCCTCCACTTT. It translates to CASSFGPSSYNSPLHF.

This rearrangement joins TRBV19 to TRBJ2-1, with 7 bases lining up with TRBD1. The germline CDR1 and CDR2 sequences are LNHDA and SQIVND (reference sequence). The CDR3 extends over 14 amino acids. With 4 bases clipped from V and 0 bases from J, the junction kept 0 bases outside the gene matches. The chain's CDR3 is CASSTGGSYNEQFF. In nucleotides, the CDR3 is TGTGCCAGTAGTACAGGGGGCTCCTACAATGAGCAGTTCTTC.

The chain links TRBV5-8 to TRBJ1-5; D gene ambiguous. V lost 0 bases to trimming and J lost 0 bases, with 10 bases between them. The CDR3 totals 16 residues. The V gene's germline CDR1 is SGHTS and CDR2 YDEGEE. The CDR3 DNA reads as TGTGCCAGCAGCTTGGGGGCTTGGTATAGCAATCAGCCCCAGCATTTT. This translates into CASSLGAWYSNQPQHF.

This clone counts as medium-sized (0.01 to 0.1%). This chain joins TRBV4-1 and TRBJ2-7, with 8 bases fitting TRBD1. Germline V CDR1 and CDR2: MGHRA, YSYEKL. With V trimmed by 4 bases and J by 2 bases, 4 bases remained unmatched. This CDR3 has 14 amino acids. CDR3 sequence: CASSPGTGTYEQYF. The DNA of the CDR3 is TGCGCCAGCAGCCCCGGGACAGGCACCTACGAGCAGTACTTC.

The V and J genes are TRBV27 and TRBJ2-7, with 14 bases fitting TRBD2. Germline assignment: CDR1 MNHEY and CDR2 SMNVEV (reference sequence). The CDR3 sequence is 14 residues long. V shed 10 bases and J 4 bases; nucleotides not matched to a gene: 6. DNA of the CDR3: TGTGCCACGGGACTAGCGGGAGCTCGGTACGAGCAGTACTTC. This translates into CATGLAGARYEQYF.

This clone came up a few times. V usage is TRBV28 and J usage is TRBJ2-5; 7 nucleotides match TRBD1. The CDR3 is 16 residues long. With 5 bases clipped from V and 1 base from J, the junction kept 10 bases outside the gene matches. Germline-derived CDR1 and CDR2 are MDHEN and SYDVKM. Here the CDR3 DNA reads TGTGCCAGCAGTCTCGCCGACAGGGAGATCCAAGAGACCCAGTACTTC. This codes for CASSLADREIQETQYF.

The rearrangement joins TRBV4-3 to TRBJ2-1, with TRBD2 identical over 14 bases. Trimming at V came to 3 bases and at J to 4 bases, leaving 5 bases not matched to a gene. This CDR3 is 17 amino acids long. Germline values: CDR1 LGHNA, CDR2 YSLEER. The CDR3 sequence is CASSHSRTSGGYNEQFF. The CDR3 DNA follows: TGCGCCAGCAGCCATTCCAGGACTAGCGGGGGGTACAATGAGCAGTTCTTC.

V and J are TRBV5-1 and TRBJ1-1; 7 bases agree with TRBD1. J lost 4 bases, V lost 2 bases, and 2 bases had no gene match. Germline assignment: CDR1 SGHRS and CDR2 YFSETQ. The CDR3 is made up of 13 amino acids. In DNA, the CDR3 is TGCGCCAGCAGCTTACAGGGGCCCACTGAAGCTTTCTTT. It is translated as CASSLQGPTEAFF.

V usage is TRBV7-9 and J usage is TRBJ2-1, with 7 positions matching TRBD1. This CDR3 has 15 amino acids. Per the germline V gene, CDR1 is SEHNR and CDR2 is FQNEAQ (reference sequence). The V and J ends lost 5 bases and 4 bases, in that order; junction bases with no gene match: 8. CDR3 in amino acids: CASSPGTALYNEQFF. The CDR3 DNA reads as TGTGCCAGCAGCCCCGGGACAGCCCTTTACAATGAGCAGTTCTTC.

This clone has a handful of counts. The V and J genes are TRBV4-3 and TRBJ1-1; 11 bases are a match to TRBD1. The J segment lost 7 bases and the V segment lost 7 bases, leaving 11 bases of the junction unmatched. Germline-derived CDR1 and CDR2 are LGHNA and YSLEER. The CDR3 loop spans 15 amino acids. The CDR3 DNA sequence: TGCGCCAGCAAGGACAGGGGGCTTTCGAATAATGAAGCTTTCTTT. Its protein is CASKDRGLSNNEAFF.

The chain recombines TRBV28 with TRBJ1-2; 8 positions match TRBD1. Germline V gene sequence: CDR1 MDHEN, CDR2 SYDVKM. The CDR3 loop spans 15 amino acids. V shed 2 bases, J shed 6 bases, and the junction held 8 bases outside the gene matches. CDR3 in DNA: TGTGCCAGCAGTTTAATGTTAGCAGGGGGCGATGGCTACACCTTC. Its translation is CASSLMLAGGDGYTF.

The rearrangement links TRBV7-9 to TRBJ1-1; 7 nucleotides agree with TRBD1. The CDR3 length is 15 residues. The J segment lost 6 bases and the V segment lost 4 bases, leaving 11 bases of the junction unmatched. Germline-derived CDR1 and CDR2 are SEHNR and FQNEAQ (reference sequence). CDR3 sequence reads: CASSYNRQGSAEAFF. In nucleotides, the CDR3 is TGTGCCAGCAGCTACAATCGACAGGGTAGCGCTGAAGCTTTCTTT. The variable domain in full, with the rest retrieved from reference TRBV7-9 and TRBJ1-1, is DTGVSQNPRHKITKRGQNVTFRCDPISEHNRLYWYRQTLGQGPEFLTYFQNEAQLEKSRLLSDRFSAERPKGSFSTLEIQRTEQGDSAMYLCASSYNRQGSAEAFFGQGTRLTVV.

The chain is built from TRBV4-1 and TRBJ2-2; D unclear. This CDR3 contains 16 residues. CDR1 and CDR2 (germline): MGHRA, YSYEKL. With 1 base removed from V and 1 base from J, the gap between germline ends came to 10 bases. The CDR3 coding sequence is TGCGCCAGCAGCCAAGGTGTAGGGCGGAACACCGGGGAGCTGTTTTTT. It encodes CASSQGVGRNTGELFF.

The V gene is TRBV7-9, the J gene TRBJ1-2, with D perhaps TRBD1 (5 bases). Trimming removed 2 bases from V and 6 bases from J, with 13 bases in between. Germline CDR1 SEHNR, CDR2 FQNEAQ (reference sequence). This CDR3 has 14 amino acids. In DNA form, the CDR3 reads TGTGCCAGCAGCTTACTGCGGGAAGGGGATGGCTACACCTTC. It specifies CASSLLREGDGYTF. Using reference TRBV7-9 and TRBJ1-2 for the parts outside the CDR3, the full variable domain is DTGVSQNPRHKITKRGQNVTFRCDPISEHNRLYWYRQTLGQGPEFLTYFQNEAQLEKSRLLSDRFSAERPKGSFSTLEIQRTEQGDSAMYLCASSLLREGDGYTFGSGTRLTVV.

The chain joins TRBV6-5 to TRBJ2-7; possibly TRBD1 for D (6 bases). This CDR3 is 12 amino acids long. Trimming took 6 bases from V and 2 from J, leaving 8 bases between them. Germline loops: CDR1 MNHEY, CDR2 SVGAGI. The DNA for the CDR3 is TGTGCCAGCAGCTCAGGGGCCTACGAGCAGTACTTC. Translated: CASSSGAYEQYF.

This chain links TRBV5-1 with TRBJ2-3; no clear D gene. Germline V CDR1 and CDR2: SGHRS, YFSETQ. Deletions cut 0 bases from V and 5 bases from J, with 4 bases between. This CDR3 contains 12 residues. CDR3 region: CASSLGGDTQYF. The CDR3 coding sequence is TGCGCCAGCAGCTTGGGCGGAGATACGCAGTATTTT.

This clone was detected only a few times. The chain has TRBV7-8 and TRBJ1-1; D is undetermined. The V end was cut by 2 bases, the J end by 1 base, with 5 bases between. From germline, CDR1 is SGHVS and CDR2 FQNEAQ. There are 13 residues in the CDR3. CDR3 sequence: CASSLSWNTEAFF. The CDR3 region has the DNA TGTGCCAGCAGCTTAAGTTGGAACACTGAAGCTTTCTTT.